The rows below give T cell receptor beta chains drawn from one sample of a study of T cells in Graves' hyperthyroidism and ophthalmopathy. TCRdb reprocessed the multiplex PCR reads with MiXCR, giving one entry per CDR3 protein. The repertoire consists of under 650,000 distinct CDR3 sequences, with about 17% occurring once and the leading ten covering 3.8%. Input material: blood. These receptors were taken from a woman under 40 with Graves' hyperthyroidism. CDR3s include the opening cysteine and the closing phenylalanine or tryptophan. The D gene is left open where the match is weak. Part of the rows lack a size; the others show once, few, many or a class for expanded clones.

TRBV6-2/TRBV6-3	few	-	TRBJ2-1	CASSYQRTEQFF	TGTGCCAGCAGTTACCAACGTACTGAGCAGTTCTTC
TRBV27	-	-	TRBJ2-5	CASSTTRRNQETQYF	TGTGCCAGCAGTACGACTCGGAGGAATCAAGAGACCCAGTACTTC
TRBV12-3/TRBV12-4	many	-	TRBJ1-2	CASSTKSGYGYTF	TGTGCCAGCAGCACCAAGTCTGGGTATGGCTACACCTTC
TRBV7-2	many	TRBD2	TRBJ2-5	CASSLDSGGSGETQYF	TGTGCCAGCAGCTTAGACAGCGGGGGGAGCGGGGAGACCCAGTACTTC
TRBV28	many	-	TRBJ2-5	CASTTSRKTQYF	TGTGCCAGCACCACTAGTCGAAAGACCCAGTACTTC
TRBV12-3/TRBV12-4	many	TRBD2	TRBJ2-1	CASSLSPSGRGNEQFF	TGTGCCAGCAGTTTATCCCCTAGCGGGAGGGGAAATGAGCAGTTCTTC
TRBV30	-	-	TRBJ1-3	CAWSVAGFGNTVYF	TGTGCCTGGAGTGTGGCAGGCTTTGGAAACACCGTATATTTT
TRBV2	many	-	TRBJ1-6	CASGRESNSPLHF	TGTGCCAGCGGAAGGGAGTCTAATTCACCCCTCCACTTT
TRBV19	few	TRBD2	TRBJ2-5	CASKASGSWTQYF	TGTGCCAGTAAGGCTAGCGGTTCGTGGACCCAGTACTTC
TRBV5-4	few	-	TRBJ2-3	CASSLDSVVADTQYF	TGTGCCAGCAGCTTGGACAGCGTAGTCGCAGATACGCAGTATTTT
TRBV2	many	TRBD2	TRBJ2-7	CASRPPGLAGKQYF	TGTGCCAGCAGACCTCCGGGACTAGCGGGAAAGCAGTACTTC
TRBV6-1	-	-	TRBJ1-3	CASTSPGNTIYF	TGTGCCAGCACCTCACCCGGAAACACCATATATTTT
TRBV19	-	TRBD2	TRBJ2-2	CATRARTRRNTGELFF	TGTGCCACTAGGGCCCGGACTAGGAGGAACACCGGGGAGCTGTTTTTT
TRBV28	many	-	TRBJ2-7	CASTSPTEGLGDEQYF	TGTGCCAGCACGTCCCCGACCGAGGGGCTTGGGGACGAGCAGTACTTC
TRBV4-1	once	TRBD2	TRBJ2-7	CASSLGLLSIYEQYF	TGCGCCAGCAGCCTGGGACTATTGAGCATCTACGAGCAGTACTTC
TRBV11-3	many	TRBD2	TRBJ2-3	CASSPRTSGDTQYF	TGTGCCAGCAGCCCTAGGACTAGCGGAGATACGCAGTATTTT
TRBV19	-	TRBD1	TRBJ2-3	CASSIRPDRGLEDTQYF	TGTGCCAGTAGTATACGTCCTGACAGGGGGCTTGAAGATACGCAGTATTTT
TRBV28	many	TRBD2	TRBJ2-7	CASSVTSGTTYEQYF	TGTGCCAGCAGTGTGACTAGCGGGACAACCTACGAGCAGTACTTC
TRBV28	-	-	TRBJ2-5	CASLGADASQETQYF	TGTGCCAGCTTGGGGGCCGACGCTAGCCAAGAGACCCAGTACTTC
TRBV5-5	many	TRBD1	TRBJ2-3	CASSVQGASTDTQYF	TGTGCCAGCAGTGTACAGGGGGCAAGCACAGATACGCAGTATTTT
TRBV24-1	few	TRBD1	TRBJ2-1	CATRGQGANEQFF	TGTGCCACCAGGGGACAGGGGGCCAATGAGCAGTTCTTC
TRBV30	-	TRBD2	TRBJ2-7	CAWNRDWREGLSYEQYF	TGTGCCTGGAATAGGGATTGGAGGGAGGGACTCTCCTACGAGCAGTACTTC
TRBV2	many	TRBD1	TRBJ2-3	CASSGNRGQSDTQYF	TGTGCCAGCAGTGGGAACAGGGGGCAGTCAGATACGCAGTATTTT
TRBV30	few	-	TRBJ1-5	CAWSGQSNQPQHF	TGTGCCTGGAGTGGGCAGTCCAATCAGCCCCAGCATTTT
TRBV12-3/TRBV12-4	few	TRBD1	TRBJ2-2	CASRLSINRDSNTGELFF	TGTGCCAGTCGCCTCTCTATTAACCGGGACAGCAACACCGGGGAGCTGTTTTTT
TRBV5-1	once	-	TRBJ1-2	CASSLDGGRSYGYTF	TGCGCCAGCAGCTTGGATGGGGGCCGGTCCTATGGCTACACCTTC
TRBV5-1	many	TRBD2	TRBJ2-7	CASSFGLAYSYEQYF	TGCGCCAGCAGCTTCGGACTAGCGTACTCCTACGAGCAGTACTTC
TRBV12-3/TRBV12-4	few	-	TRBJ2-1	CASSLLEGPTYNEQFF	TGTGCCAGCAGTTTATTGGAGGGTCCCACCTACAATGAGCAGTTCTTC
TRBV12-3/TRBV12-4	few	-	TRBJ2-7	CASSAMEGGHEQYF	TGTGCCAGCAGCGCAATGGAGGGGGGACACGAGCAGTACTTC
TRBV7-8	many	TRBD1	TRBJ2-7	CASTGQGWEQYF	TGTGCCAGCACGGGACAGGGGTGGGAGCAGTACTTC
TRBV7-2	-	-	TRBJ1-4	CASSPINEKLFF	TGTGCCAGCAGTCCCATTAATGAAAAACTGTTTTTT
TRBV20-1	many	TRBD1	TRBJ2-7	CSARDRQGGYYEQYF	TGCAGTGCTAGAGATCGACAGGGGGGATATTACGAGCAGTACTTC
TRBV28	many	-	TRBJ2-7	CASRETGTSRALEQYF	TGTGCCAGCAGGGAAACCGGGACTTCTCGGGCTCTCGAGCAGTACTTC
TRBV14	few	-	TRBJ2-4	CASSPTGWRNIQYF	TGTGCCAGCAGCCCAACAGGGTGGAGGAACATTCAGTACTTC
TRBV19	-	TRBD2	TRBJ2-1	CASSIILGREEQFF	TGTGCCAGTAGTATAATCCTGGGGAGGGAGGAGCAGTTCTTC